The 25 T cell receptor beta chains listed next were all sequenced from one sample in a study of T cells after yellow fever vaccination. In TCRdb, the 5' RACE reads were re-called with MiXCR into one record per CDR3 protein. The sample includes a few hundred thousand distinct CDR3 sequences, approximately 4% of them seen just once. The material sequenced was PBMCs, taken 5 days after the yellow fever booster vaccination. Source of these receptors: a man between 18 and 29 years old who received the YFV17D yellow fever vaccine.

This clonotype was detected many times. The chain is built from TRBV11-2 and TRBJ1-2; TRBD1 might be the D (6 bases). Germline V CDR1 and CDR2: SGHAT, FQNNGV. Trimming shortened V by 4 bases and J by 7 bases, and 13 bases separated the two germline ends. The CDR3 is 13 residues long. The CDR3 protein is CASSSGTGSGYTF. DNA of the CDR3: TGTGCCAGCAGCTCCGGAACAGGGTCTGGCTACACCTTC.

This chain connects TRBV7-2 to TRBJ2-3; D remains unclear. Germline-derived CDR1 and CDR2 are SGHTA and FQGNSA. CDR3 size: 13 residues. V shed 4 bases and J shed 5 bases, with 10 bases lying between them. Here the CDR3 DNA reads TGTGCCAGCAGCTCAGTCCCCCGAGATACGCAGTATTTT. Amino acid sequence: CASSSVPRDTQYF.

The V gene is TRBV5-1, the J gene TRBJ1-1; a weak D match, TRBD1 (6 bases). Germline V CDR1 and CDR2: SGHRS, YFSETQ. The CDR3 is made up of 14 amino acids. Trimming shortened V by 5 bases and J by 0 bases, and 11 bases separated the two germline ends. The chain's CDR3 is CASSWDIMNTEAFF. The CDR3 region has the DNA TGCGCCAGCAGTTGGGACATCATGAACACTGAAGCTTTCTTT.

This clonotype occurred many times. V is TRBV10-2 and J is TRBJ1-5; no reliable D call. The CDR3 loop spans 13 amino acids. Germline loops: CDR1 WSHSY, CDR2 SAAADI. Trimming took off 7 bases at V and 7 bases at J, with 14 bases between the two ends. The CDR3 sequence is CASKAARGQPQHF. CDR3 sequence (DNA): TGCGCCAGCAAAGCGGCGAGAGGACAGCCCCAGCATTTT.

This CDR3 is CSANGELNYGYTF. CDR3 DNA: TGCAGTGCCAACGGGGAACTCAACTATGGCTACACCTTC. The V call is TRBV20-1, the J call TRBJ1-2; D call uncertain. V dropped 6 bases and J dropped 2 bases, with 13 bases sitting between them. Looked up from germline, CDR1 is DFQATT and CDR2 is SNEGSKA (reference sequence). The CDR3 is 13 residues long.

CDR3 DNA sequence: TGCGCCAGCAGCTTGGCAATAGTTTCCACAGATACGCAGTATTTT. Encoded protein: CASSLAIVSTDTQYF. This chain uses TRBV5-1 with TRBJ2-3; unclear D gene. This CDR3 is 15 amino acids long. Germline CDR1 and CDR2: SGHRS and YFSETQ. V was clipped by 0 bases and J by 2 bases, with 10 bases between them.

This sequence joins TRBV6-6 and TRBJ2-4, with a weak D call TRBD2 (7 bases). CDR3 length equals 13 residues. The V end was cut by 10 bases, the J end by 5 bases, with 15 bases between. In germline, CDR1 is MNHNY, CDR2 SVGAGI (reference sequence). The CDR3 DNA is TGTGCCACCATCGGGGGGCCCGAAAACATTCAGTACTTC. Translating it yields CATIGGPENIQYF.

The chain links TRBV5-1 to TRBJ2-3; the match to TRBD2 covers 9 bases. This CDR3 comprises 16 residues. CDR1 SGHRS and CDR2 YFSETQ come from the germline V gene. Trimming cost V 1 base and J 5 bases; bases outside gene matches: 8. The CDR3 nucleotides read TGCGCCAGCAGCTTGTTCGGCGGGGGGGCAGAAGATACGCAGTATTTT. This encodes CASSLFGGGAEDTQYF.

V and J are TRBV10-2 and TRBJ2-7; D is possibly TRBD1 (6 bases). V was cut by 2 bases and J by 6 bases, with 8 bases left in between. Germline CDR1 WSHSY, CDR2 SAAADI. CDR3 length: 12 residues. CDR3: CASSEGQSEQYF. Written as DNA, the CDR3 is TGCGCCAGCAGTGAGGGACAGAGCGAGCAGTACTTC.

At least ten counts were recorded for this clonotype. V gene TRBV7-9 combines with J gene TRBJ1-5, with 9 bases that match TRBD1. The CDR3 sequence is 14 residues long. CDR1 is SEHNR, CDR2 FQNEAQ, per germline (reference sequence). V lost 4 bases to trimming and J lost 6 bases; unmatched junction nucleotides: 4. CDR3 DNA sequence: TGTGCCAGCAGCTCATCGACAGGGGGTCAGCCCCAGCATTTT. Protein: CASSSSTGGQPQHF.

The J gene is TRBJ2-5, the V gene TRBV5-1; D is undetermined. The CDR3 runs 15 residues. Between the trimmed V and J ends, which lost 1 base and 5 bases, there was a span of 15 bases. Germline CDR1 reads SGHRS; CDR2 reads YFSETQ. CDR3 DNA: TGCGCCAGCAGCTTGATAGGCGCCATGGGGGAGACCCAGTACTTC. Translated: CASSLIGAMGETQYF.

This clonotype was detected a few times. The chain has TRBV7-2 and TRBJ2-2; 8 nucleotides align to TRBD2. V shed 4 bases and J 6 bases; nucleotides not matched to a gene: 7. Germline V gene lookup returns CDR1 SGHTA and CDR2 FQGNSA. The CDR3 runs 15 residues. CDR3 sequence (DNA): TGTGCCAGCAGCTGGGGACTAGTCGTCTCCGGGGAGCTGTTTTTT. Its translation is CASSWGLVVSGELFF.

This clonotype has at least ten counts. V gene TRBV28 combines with J gene TRBJ2-2; a weak D match, TRBD2 (5 bases). This CDR3 has 16 amino acids. V lost 5 bases, J lost 1 base, and 14 bases lay in between. The V gene's germline CDR1 is MDHEN and CDR2 SYDVKM. CDR3 bases: TGTGCCAGCAGTCCCACCTCCGGGGTGAACACCGGGGAGCTGTTTTTT. Translating it yields CASSPTSGVNTGELFF.

This clonotype was seen only a few times. This chain connects TRBV20-1 to TRBJ2-3; unclear D gene. The V and J ends lost 3 bases and 5 bases respectively, with 12 bases between them. This CDR3 comprises 13 residues. Germline V gene data show CDR1 as DFQATT and CDR2 as SNEGSKA (reference sequence). The CDR3: CSARRSPKDTQYF. The CDR3 DNA reads TGCAGTGCTAGGAGGAGCCCCAAAGATACGCAGTATTTT.

In this sample, this clonotype turned up a few times. V usage is TRBV18 and J usage is TRBJ2-1; D gene uncertain. Deletions cut 3 bases from V and 6 bases from J, with 12 bases between. The CDR3 contains 14 residues. Germline V gene lookup returns CDR1 KGHSH and CDR2 LQKENI. The CDR3: CASSPFRDGNEQFF. The CDR3 bases are TGTGCCAGCTCACCCTTTAGGGATGGCAATGAGCAGTTCTTC. Full variable domain (outside the CDR3, taken from reference TRBV18 and TRBJ2-1): NAGVMQNPRHLVRRRGQEARLRCSPMKGHSHVYWYRQLPEEGLKFMVYLQKENIIDESGMPKERFSAEFPKEGPSILRIQQVVRGDSAAYFCASSPFRDGNEQFFGPGTRLTVL.

In its sample, this clonotype was seen many times. V and J are TRBV20-1 and TRBJ2-7; D is perhaps TRBD1 or TRBD2 (5 bases each). The V end was cut by 4 bases, the J end by 4 bases, with 14 bases between. The CDR3 has 13 residues. The V gene's germline CDR1 is DFQATT and CDR2 SNEGSKA (reference sequence). CDR3 nucleotide sequence: TGCAGTGCTACGCTCCGGGACCCTTACGAGCAGTACTTC. It yields the protein CSATLRDPYEQYF.

This sequence joins TRBV5-1 and TRBJ2-1; the match to TRBD2 covers 16 bases. This CDR3 contains 17 residues. The germline CDR1 and CDR2 sequences are SGHRS and YFSETQ. V was pared by 3 bases and J by 4 bases, with 4 bases of the junction left unmatched. CDR3 in DNA: TGCGCCAGCAGCTCAGGGACTAGCGGGGGGGCTTACAATGAGCAGTTCTTC. This codes for CASSSGTSGGAYNEQFF.

V usage is TRBV6-2 or TRBV6-3 and J usage is TRBJ1-5, with 7 bases identical to TRBD1. Germline values: CDR1 MNHEY, CDR2 SVGEGT. V shed 6 bases, J shed 5 bases, and the junction held 4 bases outside the gene matches. CDR3 length: 13 residues. CDR3 sequence reads: CASRQGVDQPQHF. The CDR3 DNA is TGTGCCAGCAGGCAGGGGGTAGATCAGCCCCAGCATTTT.

The gene calls are TRBV7-6 and TRBJ2-1, with D tentatively TRBD1 (5 bases). CDR1 and CDR2 (germline): SGHVS, FNYEAQ. Trimming took off 5 bases at V and 4 bases at J, with 9 bases between the two ends. CDR3 length equals 13 residues. DNA of the CDR3: TGTGCCAGCAGCGCGACAGAGTACAATGAGCAGTTCTTC. This sequence encodes CASSATEYNEQFF.

In its sample, this clonotype was seen many times. The V call is TRBV5-1, the J call TRBJ2-3; D is tentatively TRBD1 or TRBD2 (7 bases each). V lost 2 bases and J lost 4, with 20 bases in between. Per germline, CDR1 SGHRS and CDR2 YFSETQ. This CDR3 comprises 17 residues. The CDR3 DNA sequence: TGCGCCAGCAGCTTTCTTGCCCACAGGGGAGGGGCAGATACGCAGTATTTT. Translation: CASSFLAHRGGADTQYF.

This clonotype was seen only a few times. The chain joins TRBV7-8 to TRBJ1-5; TRBD1 matches at 10 bases. CDR3 size: 16 residues. V dropped 5 bases and J dropped 5; count of bases not matched to a gene: 9. Germline CDR1 is SGHVS and CDR2 is FQNEAQ. CDR3 in amino acids: CASSLGWGTGDQPQHF. The CDR3 nucleotides read TGTGCCAGCAGCCTTGGTTGGGGGACAGGGGATCAGCCCCAGCATTTT.

This clonotype was counted at least ten times. This chain links TRBV5-4 with TRBJ2-6; TRBD1 aligns across 7 bases. CDR3 length: 16 amino acids. Germline-derived CDR1 and CDR2 are SGHNT and YYREEE (reference sequence). The ends lost 5 bases at V and 2 bases at J; junction bases unmatched: 7. As DNA, the CDR3 is TGTGCCAGCAGTACAGGGGAGAGGACTGGGGCCAACGTCCTGACTTTC. It is translated as CASSTGERTGANVLTF.

Ten or more counts support this clonotype. The rearrangement links TRBV6-5 to TRBJ1-2; D ambiguous. V was cut by 2 bases and J by 4 bases, with 11 bases left in between. Germline loops: CDR1 MNHEY, CDR2 SVGAGI. CDR3 length: 14 residues. CDR3 residues: CASSYAQVSYGYTF. For the CDR3, the DNA is TGTGCCAGCAGTTACGCCCAGGTTTCCTATGGCTACACCTTC.

The rearrangement links TRBV18 to TRBJ2-1; D remains unclear. Germline V gives CDR1 KGHSH, CDR2 LQKENI. The germline V and J ends were trimmed by 2 bases and 0 bases, with 11 bases remaining between them. The CDR3 extends over 16 amino acids. This CDR3 is CASSPSPLSSYNEQFF. CDR3 coding DNA: TGTGCCAGCTCACCAAGTCCCCTGAGCTCCTACAATGAGCAGTTCTTC.

This clonotype was detected only a few times. CDR3 DNA: TGTGCCAGCAGTTCGGCAAATAATTCACCCCTCCACTTT. This codes for CASSSANNSPLHF. The chain recombines TRBV28 with TRBJ1-6; no clear D. This CDR3 has 13 amino acids. Trimming stripped 4 bases from V and 5 bases from J, with 6 bases between. The germline CDR1 and CDR2 sequences are MDHEN and SYDVKM.